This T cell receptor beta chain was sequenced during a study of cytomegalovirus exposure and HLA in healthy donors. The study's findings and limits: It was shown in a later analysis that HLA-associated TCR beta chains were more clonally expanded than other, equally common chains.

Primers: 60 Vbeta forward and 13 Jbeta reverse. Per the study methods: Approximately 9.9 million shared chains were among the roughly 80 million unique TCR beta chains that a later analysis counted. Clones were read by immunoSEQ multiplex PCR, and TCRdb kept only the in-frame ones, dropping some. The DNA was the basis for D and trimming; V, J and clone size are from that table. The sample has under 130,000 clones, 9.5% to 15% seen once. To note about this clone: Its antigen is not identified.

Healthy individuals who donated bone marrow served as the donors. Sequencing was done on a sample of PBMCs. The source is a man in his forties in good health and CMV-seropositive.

Written as DNA, the CDR3 is TGTGCTAGTGGTTTGGAACTAGCGGGAGGTCGCTCCTACAATGAGCAGTTCTTC. Translated: CASGLELAGGRSYNEQFF. This chain joins TRBV12-5 and TRBJ2-1; 12 bases line up with TRBD2. With V trimmed by 1 base and J by 0 bases, 4 bases remained unmatched. The CDR3 totals 18 residues. Germline V gene sequence: CDR1 LGHNT, CDR2 FRNRAP.